The next 9 T cell receptor beta chains were all read from a single sample in a study of early stage breast cancer tumors. The repertoire was sequenced with immunoSEQ multiplex PCR; TCRdb's copy has only in-frame clones and lacks some. This sample yields approximately 8,000 clones, of which approximately 77% are seen a single time; 6.5% to 10% belongs to the top ten. Sequenced material: normal breast tissue next to the tumor. These receptors were taken from a person in their sixties or seventies with breast cancer.

The CDR3 protein is CASKVRGNQPQHF. The CDR3 region has the DNA TGTGCCAGTAAGGTTCGGGGAAATCAGCCCCAGCATTTT. J is TRBJ1-5 and V is TRBV19, with D uncertain. V was cut by 7 bases and J by 4 bases, with 11 bases left in between. The length of the CDR3 is 13 residues. The germline V gene has CDR1 LNHDA and CDR2 SQIVND (reference sequence).

J is TRBJ2-5 and V is TRBV4-1; no clear D gene. This CDR3 is 15 amino acids long. CDR1 and CDR2 (germline): MGHRA, YSYEKL. V lost 4 bases to trimming and J lost 0 bases, with 12 bases between them. The CDR3: CASSRFRTYQETQYF. CDR3 coding DNA: TGCGCCAGCAGCCGGTTCCGGACGTACCAAGAGACCCAGTACTTC.

The rearrangement uses TRBV4-2 and TRBJ1-4, with a possible D match to TRBD1 (6 bases). The germline CDR1 and CDR2 sequences are LGHNA and YNFKEQ. Trimming pared 0 bases from V and 12 bases from J, leaving 11 bases between. The CDR3 consists of 13 residues. The CDR3 nucleotides are TGTGCCAGCAGCCAAGAAAATTACAGGGAACTGTTTTTT. Translating it yields CASSQENYRELFF.

The V gene is TRBV7-9, the J gene TRBJ1-4, with 11 bases aligning to TRBD1. Germline lookup yields CDR1 SEHNR and CDR2 FQNEAQ (reference sequence). V was pared by 3 bases and J by 7 bases, with 7 bases of the junction left unmatched. CDR3 size: 16 residues. The CDR3: CASSLGTGGSLEKLFF. The CDR3, as DNA: TGTGCCAGCAGCTTGGGGACAGGGGGGTCCCTTGAAAAACTGTTTTTT.

V gene TRBV5-5 combines with J gene TRBJ1-1; D is unresolved. This CDR3 spans 17 amino acids. V was pared by 3 bases and J by 0 bases, with 18 bases between. Germline V gene sequence: CDR1 SGHKS, CDR2 YYEKEE (reference sequence). DNA for the CDR3: TGTGCCAGCAGCTCGACTGGGCGGGTGAATATGAACACTGAAGCTTTCTTT. Protein: CASSSTGRVNMNTEAFF.

V is TRBV6-5 and J is TRBJ2-7; possible D gene TRBD1, 8 bases. The CDR3 has 13 amino acids. Trimming removed 8 bases from V and 6 bases from J, with 17 bases in between. Germline CDR1 reads MNHEY; CDR2 reads SVGAGI. Here the CDR3 DNA reads TGTGCCAGCGGCTGGACAGGGAGGGGCGAGCAGTACTTC. The encoded protein is CASGWTGRGEQYF.

The chain has TRBV5-6 and TRBJ2-7; 12 positions match TRBD2. Germline CDR1 is SGHDT and CDR2 is YYEEEE. The CDR3 loop spans 15 amino acids. V dropped 4 bases and J dropped 4; count of bases not matched to a gene: 6. The CDR3 bases are TGTGCCAGCAGCCAACTAGCGGGGGGAACATACGAGCAGTACTTC. This translates into CASSQLAGGTYEQYF.

This clone occurred once. V gene TRBV6-1 combines with J gene TRBJ2-6; D remains ambiguous. Germline V gives CDR1 MNHNS, CDR2 SASEGT. The CDR3 extends over 15 amino acids. V was clipped by 4 bases and J by 0 bases, with 7 bases between them. The CDR3 DNA reads TGTGCCAGCAGTGTAATGGGCTCTGGGGCCAACGTCCTGACTTTC. It codes for CASSVMGSGANVLTF.

Of note for this clone: Additional DNA sequences in this sample encode the identical CDR3. This chain uses TRBV5-4 with TRBJ2-1; D is unclear. The CDR3 is 13 amino acids. The V end lost 5 bases, the J end lost 4 bases, and 10 bases lay between the germline ends. Germline V CDR1 and CDR2: SGHNT, YYREEE (reference sequence). For the CDR3, the DNA is TGTGCCAGCAGGTTAGACTCGTACAATGAGCAGTTCTTC. Its protein product is CASRLDSYNEQFF.